Listed below are T cell receptor beta chains from one sample, sequenced in a study of response to subunit inactivated influenza vaccine. TCRdb fed the RT-PCR reads into MiXCR, producing one record per CDR3 protein. The table lists 500,000 to 550,000 distinct CDR3 sequences, 6.5% to 8% of them singletons. Specimen: PBMCs from blood, collected around 25 months after vaccination. These TCRs come from a man aged 50 to 69 who received an inactivated influenza vaccine. The CDR3 runs from the conserved cysteine through the conserved F or W. Fields, in order: J gene, D gene, V gene, clone size, CDR3 DNA, CDR3 protein. A D gene is named only where the DNA matches it firmly. Part of the rows lack a size; the others show once, few, many or a class for expanded clones.

TRBJ1-6	.	TRBV4-3	many	TGCGCCAGCAGCCCCACGTTGGATGGATCCTATAATTCACCCCTCCACTTT	CASSPTLDGSYNSPLHF
TRBJ1-5	TRBD1	TRBV12-3/TRBV12-4	few	TGTGCCAGCAGTTTCGTGACAGGGCAACCCAATCAGCCCCAGCATTTT	CASSFVTGQPNQPQHF
TRBJ1-2	.	TRBV4-3	.	TGCGCCAGCAGCCAAGATCACACATCACCATACTATGGCTACACCTTC	CASSQDHTSPYYGYTF
TRBJ2-5	.	TRBV5-1	many	TGCGCCAGCAGCCCAGACAGCGGTGGGACCCAGTACTTC	CASSPDSGGTQYF
TRBJ2-5	.	TRBV9	.	TGTGCCAGCAGCCCCTATCTGGGTGAGGAGACCCAGTACTTC	CASSPYLGEETQYF
TRBJ2-7	.	TRBV6-2/TRBV6-3	many	TGTGCCAGCAGTTATCAAGGAATCTCCTACGAGCAGTACTTC	CASSYQGISYEQYF
TRBJ2-7	TRBD2	TRBV28	few	TGTGCCAGCAGTGCCACTGGCGGGAGGTACGAGCAGTACTTC	CASSATGGRYEQYF
TRBJ1-1	.	TRBV3-1	many	TGTGCCAGCAGCCGCGGGACACTGAACACTGAAGCTTTCTTT	CASSRGTLNTEAFF
TRBJ1-2	.	TRBV4-2	few	TGTGCCAGCAGCCAAGGCGCGGAAACAGGCTATGGCTACACCTTC	CASSQGAETGYGYTF
TRBJ1-1	.	TRBV6-6	.	TGTGCCAGCAGTTACTCTTCGGACACTGAAGCTTTCTTT	CASSYSSDTEAFF
TRBJ1-6	TRBD1	TRBV5-6	.	TGTGCCAGCAGCGGGAGTGGGGTATGGGACAGCTATAATTCACCCCTCCACTTT	CASSGSGVWDSYNSPLHF
TRBJ2-7	TRBD2	TRBV3-1	few	TGTGCCAGCAGCCGAGAGGCGGGGGAAACCTACGAGCAGTACTTC	CASSREAGETYEQYF
TRBJ2-5	TRBD2	TRBV4-3	.	TGCGCCAGCAGCCAAGTGGGGTCCGGGACTAGCGGGGGCCGCCAAACTTACCAAGAGACCCAGTACTTC	CASSQVGSGTSGGRQTYQETQYF
TRBJ2-5	.	TRBV12-3/TRBV12-4	few	TGTGCCAGCAGCGGGACCTTAGACCAAGAGACCCAGTACTTC	CASSGTLDQETQYF
TRBJ2-1	.	TRBV4-3	.	TGCGCCAGCAGCCAAGGACACACTCGTTACAATGAGCAGTTCTTC	CASSQGHTRYNEQFF
TRBJ1-1	TRBD1	TRBV14	.	TGTGCCAGCAGCCAAGCTCCGGGACAGTTGAACACTGAAGCTTTCTTT	CASSQAPGQLNTEAFF
TRBJ2-5	TRBD2	TRBV29-1	few	TGCAGCGTAGAAAGGACTAGCGGCCCCCAAGAGACCCAGTACTTC	CSVERTSGPQETQYF
TRBJ2-1	TRBD1	TRBV24-1	.	TGTGCCACCAGTGATTCCTACAGGGGGAATGAGCAGTTCTTC	CATSDSYRGNEQFF
TRBJ1-4	.	TRBV12-3/TRBV12-4	.	TGTGCCAGCGGGGCAGGACCAAATGAAAAACTGTTTTTT	CASGAGPNEKLFF
TRBJ1-6	.	TRBV3-1	few	TGTGCCAGCAGCCAAACCAGCTTGGGTTCACCCCTCCACTTT	CASSQTSLGSPLHF
TRBJ1-1	.	TRBV5-1	.	TGCGCCAGCAGCTCAACGACAGCCATGAACAATGAAGCTTTCTTT	CASSSTTAMNNEAFF
TRBJ1-1	.	TRBV20-1	.	TGCAGTGCTAGTCTCGGGACACCGAACACTGAAGCTTTCTTT	CSASLGTPNTEAFF
TRBJ1-1	.	TRBV28	.	TGTGCCAGCAGAACCTCGGTAGAGAGAACTGAAGCTTTCTTT	CASRTSVERTEAFF
TRBJ2-1	.	TRBV27	.	TGTGCCAGCAGTTTAGCGGACGCCGATGAGCAGTTCTTC	CASSLADADEQFF